This T cell receptor (beta chain) was found in a study of T cell changes during pregnancy in multiple sclerosis. This table comes from immunoSEQ multiplex PCR, and its TCRdb copy is limited to in-frame clones, with some not included. This sample has over 50,000 clones, with roughly 88% found just once. The CDR3 sequence is 14 residues long. Trimming removed 8 bases at V and 5 bases at J, with 15 bases between. The germline V gene encodes CDR1 LNHNV and CDR2 YYDKDF (reference sequence). The specimen was peripheral blood, collected in the first trimester of pregnancy. The chain recombines TRBV15 with TRBJ1-4; no clear D. This sequence was found in a female donor with multiple sclerosis, enrolled in a pregnancy study. The CDR3 loop reads CATAEGYENEKLFF. The CDR3 DNA reads TGTGCCACCGCCGAGGGTTATGAGAATGAAAAACTGTTTTTT.